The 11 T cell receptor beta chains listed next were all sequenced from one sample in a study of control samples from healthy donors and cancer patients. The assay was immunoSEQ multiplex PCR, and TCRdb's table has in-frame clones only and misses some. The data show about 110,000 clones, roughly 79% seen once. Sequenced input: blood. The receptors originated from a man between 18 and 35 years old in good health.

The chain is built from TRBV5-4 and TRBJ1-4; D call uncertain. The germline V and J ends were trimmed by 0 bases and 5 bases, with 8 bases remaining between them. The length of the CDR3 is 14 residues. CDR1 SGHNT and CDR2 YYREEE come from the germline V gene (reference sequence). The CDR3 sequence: CASSLGLPNEKLFF. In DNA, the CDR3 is TGTGCCAGCAGCTTGGGACTGCCGAATGAAAAACTGTTTTTT.

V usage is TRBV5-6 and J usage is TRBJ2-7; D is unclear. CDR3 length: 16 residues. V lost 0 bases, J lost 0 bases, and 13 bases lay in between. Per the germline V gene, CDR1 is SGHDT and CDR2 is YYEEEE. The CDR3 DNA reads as TGTGCCAGCAGCTTGGATCAGGTCCTATTCTCCTACGAGCAGTACTTC. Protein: CASSLDQVLFSYEQYF. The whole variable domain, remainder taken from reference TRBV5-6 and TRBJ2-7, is DAGVTQSPTHLIKTRGQQVTLRCSPKSGHDTVSWYQQALGQGPQFIFQYYEEEERQRGNFPDRFSGHQFPNYSSELNVNALLLGDSALYLCASSLDQVLFSYEQYFGPGTRLTVT.

The CDR3: CASSSGQGAPLHF. CDR3 nucleotide sequence: TGTGCCAGCAGTTCGGGACAGGGGGCTCCCTTGCATTTT. The rearrangement links TRBV12-3 or TRBV12-4 to TRBJ1-5; 12 nucleotides match TRBD1. Unmatched junction bases numbered 7, after V lost 4 bases and J lost 15 bases. The length of the CDR3 is 13 residues.

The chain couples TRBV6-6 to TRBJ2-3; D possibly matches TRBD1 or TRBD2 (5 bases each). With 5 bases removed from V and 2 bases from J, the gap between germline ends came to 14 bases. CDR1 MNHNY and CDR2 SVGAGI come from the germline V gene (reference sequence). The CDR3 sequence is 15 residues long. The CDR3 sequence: CASSRSKGPTDTQYF. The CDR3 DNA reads TGTGCCAGCAGTCGAAGTAAGGGACCCACAGATACGCAGTATTTT.

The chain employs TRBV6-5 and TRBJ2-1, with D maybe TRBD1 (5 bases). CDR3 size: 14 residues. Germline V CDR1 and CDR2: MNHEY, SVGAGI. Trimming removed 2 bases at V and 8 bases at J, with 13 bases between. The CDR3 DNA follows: TGTGCCAGCAGTTACAGGGGAATCGTTTATGAGCAGTTCTTC. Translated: CASSYRGIVYEQFF.

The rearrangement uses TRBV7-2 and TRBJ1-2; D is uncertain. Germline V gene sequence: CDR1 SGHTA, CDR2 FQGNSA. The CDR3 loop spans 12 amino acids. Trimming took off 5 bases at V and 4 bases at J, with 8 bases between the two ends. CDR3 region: CASSQNSYGYTF. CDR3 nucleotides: TGTGCCAGCAGCCAAAACAGCTATGGCTACACCTTC.

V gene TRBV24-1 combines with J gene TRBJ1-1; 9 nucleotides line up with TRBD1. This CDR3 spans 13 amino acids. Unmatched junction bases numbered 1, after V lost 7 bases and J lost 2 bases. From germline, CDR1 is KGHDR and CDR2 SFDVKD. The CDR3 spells CATRGQGNTEAFF. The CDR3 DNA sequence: TGTGCCACCAGGGGACAGGGCAACACTGAAGCTTTCTTT.

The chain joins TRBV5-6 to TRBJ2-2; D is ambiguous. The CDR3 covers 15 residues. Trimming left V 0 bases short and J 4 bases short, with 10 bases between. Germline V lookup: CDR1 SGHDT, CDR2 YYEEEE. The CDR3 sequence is CASSLGQLSTGELFF. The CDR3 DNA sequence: TGTGCCAGCAGCTTGGGGCAGCTTTCCACCGGGGAGCTGTTTTTT. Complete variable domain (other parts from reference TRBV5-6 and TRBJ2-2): DAGVTQSPTHLIKTRGQQVTLRCSPKSGHDTVSWYQQALGQGPQFIFQYYEEEERQRGNFPDRFSGHQFPNYSSELNVNALLLGDSALYLCASSLGQLSTGELFFGEGSRLTVL.

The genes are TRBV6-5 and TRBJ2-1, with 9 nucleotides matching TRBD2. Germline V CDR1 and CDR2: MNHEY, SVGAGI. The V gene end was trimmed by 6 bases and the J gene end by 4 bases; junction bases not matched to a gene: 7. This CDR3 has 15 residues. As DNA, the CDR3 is TGTGCCAGCAGGAGACTAGCGGCGGGATACAATGAGCAGTTCTTC. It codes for CASRRLAAGYNEQFF.

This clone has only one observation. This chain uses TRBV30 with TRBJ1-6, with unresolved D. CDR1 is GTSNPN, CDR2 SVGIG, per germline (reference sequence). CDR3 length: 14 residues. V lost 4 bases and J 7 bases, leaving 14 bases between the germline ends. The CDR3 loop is CAWTSSQRNSPLHF. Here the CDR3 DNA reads TGTGCCTGGACATCTTCTCAGAGAAATTCACCCCTCCACTTT.

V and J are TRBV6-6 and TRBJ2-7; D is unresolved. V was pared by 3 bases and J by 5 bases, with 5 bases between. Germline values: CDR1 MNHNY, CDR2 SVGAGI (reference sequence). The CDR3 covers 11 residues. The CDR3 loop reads CASSYSDEQYV. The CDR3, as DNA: TGTGCCAGCAGTTATTCTGACGAGCAGTACGTC.